The rows below give T cell receptor beta chains drawn from one sample of a study of T-cell memory formation after mild COVID-19. Each CDR3 protein gets one entry after TCRdb re-called the 5' RACE reads with MiXCR. Of approximately 440,000 distinct CDR3 sequences listed, 20% are singletons. Sample: PBMCs or a T cell subset sorted from them (not recorded which). All receptors derive from an adult woman who had mild COVID-19 (a few samples of this study predate the infection). Cell type and time point are not known. CDR3s include the opening cysteine and the closing phenylalanine or tryptophan. D genes are given only for firm matches. A row's size may be missing; if present it is once, few, many or a size class.

j_gene	v_gene	d_gene	abundance	CDR3nt	CDR3aa
TRBJ1-1	TRBV20-1	-	-	TGCAGTGCTAGGGTACCGGGCCCCAAGGCTGAAGCTTTCTTT	CSARVPGPKAEAFF
TRBJ1-2	TRBV9	-	-	TGTGCCAGCAGCGTAGACGCAACAGACTATGGCTACACCTTC	CASSVDATDYGYTF
TRBJ2-3	TRBV29-1	-	few	TGCAGCGTTGAACGGAGGACCAGCACAGATACGCAGTATTTT	CSVERRTSTDTQYF
TRBJ2-3	TRBV5-6	-	-	TGTGCCAGCAGCGTGGCAGGGAATACGCAGTATTTT	CASSVAGNTQYF
TRBJ2-5	TRBV14	TRBD2	-	TGTGCCAGCAGCCAAGGTTTGAGCGGGAGGCGGTCTCAGTACCAAGAGACCCAGTACTTC	CASSQGLSGRRSQYQETQYF
TRBJ2-1	TRBV11-1	-	few	TGTGCCAGCAGGCTCAGCGGTCAGGGACTGAATGAGCAGTTCTTC	CASRLSGQGLNEQFF
TRBJ2-7	TRBV20-1	-	-	TGCAGTGCTATAGTGGGGGCCTACGAGCAGTACTTC	CSAIVGAYEQYF
TRBJ1-1	TRBV27	-	-	TGTGCCAGCAGTTGGTCGGGGAACACTGAAGCTTTCTTT	CASSWSGNTEAFF
TRBJ2-5	TRBV6-2/TRBV6-3	-	few	TGTGCCAGCAGTTATCGTCAAGTCCCTCAAGAGACCCAGTACTTC	CASSYRQVPQETQYF
TRBJ1-1	TRBV6-6	-	-	TGTGCCAGCAGTTACCGATCGAACACTGAAGCTTTCTTT	CASSYRSNTEAFF
TRBJ2-2	TRBV6-2/TRBV6-3	-	few	TGTGCCAGCAGGCAAGGGGCCGGGGAGCTGTTTTTT	CASRQGAGELFF
TRBJ1-6	TRBV7-2	TRBD1	few	TGTGCCAGCAGCCTGACAGGGTTGAGTTCACCCCTCCACTTT	CASSLTGLSSPLHF
TRBJ1-2	TRBV12-3/TRBV12-4	TRBD1	many	TGTGCCAGCAGCCCAGTTACAGGGGACTATGGCTACACCTTC	CASSPVTGDYGYTF
TRBJ1-1	TRBV6-1	-	few	TGTGCCAGCAGTGTACGACAGGCGGTGAACACTGAAGCTTTCTTT	CASSVRQAVNTEAFF
TRBJ1-2	TRBV5-6	-	few	TGTGCCAGCAGCTTGCAGGGAAGAAGAGGCTACACCTTC	CASSLQGRRGYTF
TRBJ2-7	TRBV11-2	-	-	TGTGCCAGCAGCTTCCCGGACAGAGTAATGTACGAGCAGTACTTC	CASSFPDRVMYEQYF
TRBJ2-1	TRBV7-9	TRBD2	few	TGTGCCAGCAGCTTGGGACTAGCGGGAGTCCCCGGGGTAAATGAGCAGTTCTTC	CASSLGLAGVPGVNEQFF
TRBJ1-2	TRBV7-9	TRBD1	-	TGTGCCAGCAGCCCCACAGACAGGGATCGCGGCTACACCTTC	CASSPTDRDRGYTF
TRBJ2-3	TRBV7-9	-	few	TGTGCCAGCAGCACCCGTCCGGGACAAAGTGATACGCAGTATTTT	CASSTRPGQSDTQYF
TRBJ2-7	TRBV3-1	TRBD1	-	TGTGCCAGCAGCCCCGGGACAGCCGACTACGAGCAGTACTTC	CASSPGTADYEQYF
TRBJ2-7	TRBV7-8	-	few	TGTGCCAGCAGCTTAGCGCCCTGGAGCTCCTACGAGCAGTACTTC	CASSLAPWSSYEQYF
TRBJ2-3	TRBV29-1	-	-	TGCAGCGGGAGGGTGGCCACTAGCACAGATACGCAGTATTTT	CSGRVATSTDTQYF
TRBJ2-1	TRBV7-2	TRBD2	few	TGTGCCAGCAGCTTAGTCTGGCGGGAGCGGACCTACAATGAGCAGTTCTTC	CASSLVWRERTYNEQFF
TRBJ2-3	TRBV11-2	TRBD2	few	TGTGCCAGCAGACTAATCAAGACTAGCGGGAACACAGATACGCAGTATTTT	CASRLIKTSGNTDTQYF
TRBJ2-7	TRBV14	-	many	TGTGCCAGCAGCCAAGGACAGGGAGGCTACGAGCAGTACTTC	CASSQGQGGYEQYF
TRBJ2-7	TRBV15	TRBD2	few	TGTGCCACCAGCAGTTCGCGTGGGACTAGCTACGAGCAGTACTTC	CATSSSRGTSYEQYF
TRBJ2-3	TRBV12-3/TRBV12-4	TRBD2	-	TGTGCCAGCACCCCGCTAGCGGGAGGGAGGACAGATACGCAGTATTTT	CASTPLAGGRTDTQYF
TRBJ2-7	TRBV20-1	TRBD2	-	TGCAGTGCTAGGGCCCCCGGTCTAGCGGGGGTCTACGAGCAGTACTTC	CSARAPGLAGVYEQYF
TRBJ2-1	TRBV27	TRBD2	-	TGTGCCAGCAACCATATTAGCGGGAGCTCCTACAATGAGCAGTTCTTC	CASNHISGSSYNEQFF